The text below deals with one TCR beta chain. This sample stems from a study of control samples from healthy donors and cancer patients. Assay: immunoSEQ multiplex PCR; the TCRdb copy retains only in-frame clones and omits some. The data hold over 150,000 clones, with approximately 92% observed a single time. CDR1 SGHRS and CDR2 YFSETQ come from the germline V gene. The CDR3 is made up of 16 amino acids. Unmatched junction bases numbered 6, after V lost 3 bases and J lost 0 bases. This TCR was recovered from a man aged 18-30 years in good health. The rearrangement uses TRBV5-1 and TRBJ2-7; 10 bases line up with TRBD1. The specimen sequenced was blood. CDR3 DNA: TGCGCCAGCAGCTCAGGGACAGGGGCGAGCTCCTACGAGCAGTACTTC. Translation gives CASSSGTGASSYEQYF.